These T cell receptor beta chains were read from a single sample in a study of Ad26.COV2.S vaccination and SARS-CoV-2 variants. TCRdb keeps only in-frame clones here, not all; method: immunoSEQ multiplex PCR. The sample consists of roughly 420,000 clones, 89% of them appearing once. The source was peripheral blood, collected in a trial of Ad26.COV2.S vaccine versus placebo. The receptors here all came from a person aged 18-60 years who received the Ad26.COV2.S COVID-19 vaccine or a placebo. Each CDR3 is given with its conserved first and last residue. The D gene is left open where the match is weak. Size is omitted from some rows. Given values are once, few, many or a class for expanded clones.

>TRBV18|TRBJ2-2|once|TRBD1
TGTGCCAGCTCCCCCTGGGCAGGGGGCGCTGCCGGGGAGCTGTTTTTT
CASSPWAGGAAGELFF
>TRBV7-9|TRBJ1-4|-|-
TGTGCCAGCAGCCGTAGACAGTTTCCACAATTCTCGAATGAAAAACTGTTTTTT
CASSRRQFPQFSNEKLFF
>TRBV11-3|TRBJ1-1|-|-
TGTGCCAGCAGCTTAAGTATATCGAACACTGAAGCTTTCTTT
CASSLSISNTEAFF
>TRBV21-1|TRBJ2-5|-|-
TGTGCCAGCAGCAACGGACAGGGAGAGACCCAGTACTTC
CASSNGQGETQYF
>TRBV7-3|TRBJ1-1|-|TRBD1
TGTGCCAGCAGCCCGGAGCGGACAGGGGACCAAGCTTTCTTT
CASSPERTGDQAFF
>TRBV5-1|TRBJ1-2|-|-
TGCGCCAGCAGCTTGGACGGGGGTAGTTGGGATGGCTACACCTTC
CASSLDGGSWDGYTF
>TRBV19|TRBJ2-3|-|TRBD1
TGTGCCAGTAGTATAAGACAGGGTAGCACAGATACGCAGTATTTT
CASSIRQGSTDTQYF
>TRBV20-1|TRBJ2-7|-|-
TGCAGTGCTTCCACATTAAGGGAGCAGTACTTC
CSASTLREQYF
>TRBV25-1|TRBJ2-1|-|-
TGTGCCAGCAGTGATATGCGTTCCCCTTACAATGAGCAGTTCTTC
CASSDMRSPYNEQFF
>TRBV9|TRBJ1-2|-|TRBD1
TGTGCCAGCAGCCCTGAAAGGGGGCTTGGCGGCTACACCTTC
CASSPERGLGGYTF
>TRBV7-3|TRBJ2-1|once|-
TGTGCCAGCAGCCCGATCCAGGGCTCCTACAATGAGCAGTTCTTC
CASSPIQGSYNEQFF
>TRBV7-3|TRBJ1-1|-|-
TGTGCCAGCAGCCCCGGCGGCAGGTCTGAAGCTTTCTTT
CASSPGGRSEAFF
>TRBV28|TRBJ2-1|-|TRBD2
TGTGCCAGCAGTCTATGGACTAGCGGGAGGGGATACAATGAGCAGTTCTTC
CASSLWTSGRGYNEQFF
>TRBV7-8|TRBJ1-5|-|-
TGTGCCAGCGGGAATTGGCAGCCCCAGCATTTT
CASGNWQPQHF
>TRBV29-1|TRBJ1-2|-|-
TGCAGCGCTCGGGACCCAGGTTTCTATGGCTACACCTTC
CSARDPGFYGYTF
>TRBV7-2|TRBJ1-4|-|TRBD1
TGTGCCAGCAGCCTCCGGTGGCAAGGGGGCTTCGCAACTAATGAAAAACTGTTTTTT
CASSLRWQGGFATNEKLFF
>TRBV19|TRBJ2-5|once|-
TGTGCCAGCAGACGTGGGCCCCCCTTTGAGACCCAGTACTTC
CASRRGPPFETQYF
>TRBV29-1|TRBJ1-1|-|-
TGCAGCGTAGCCAACACTGAAGCTTTCTTT
CSVANTEAFF
>TRBV5-4|TRBJ1-6|once|-
TGTGCCAGCAGCTTAAACAGGGATTCACCCCTCCACTTT
CASSLNRDSPLHF
>TRBV4-2|TRBJ1-6|-|-
TGTGCCAGCAGCCAAGAGGCAGGCGCTTATAATTCACCCCTCCACTTT
CASSQEAGAYNSPLHF
>TRBV10-3|TRBJ1-2|-|-
TGTGCCATCAGGGATGGGTACGAGGTTATCTATGGCTACACCTTC
CAIRDGYEVIYGYTF
>TRBV11-3|TRBJ2-3|-|-
TGTGCCAGCAGCTTTAGCGGAGGGACAGATACGCAGTATTTT
CASSFSGGTDTQYF
>TRBV4-3|TRBJ2-2|-|-
TGCGCCAGCAGCCAAGGGTGGGGTAACACCGGGGAGCTGTTTTTT
CASSQGWGNTGELFF
>TRBV5-6|TRBJ2-3|-|TRBD2
TGTGCCAGCAGCTCTGGACTAGCGGGAGATGTGGCAGATACGCAGTATTTT
CASSSGLAGDVADTQYF
>TRBV28|TRBJ2-7|-|-
TGTGCCAGCAGTTCCTCGGGTCAGGGCTACGAGCAGTACTTC
CASSSSGQGYEQYF
>TRBV6-5|TRBJ2-5|few|TRBD1
TGTGCCAGCGGGACAGCTAGGTCGGAGACCCAGTACTTC
CASGTARSETQYF
>TRBV23-1|TRBJ1-3|few|-
TGCGCCAGCAGTCCAGTCTCTGGAAACACCATATATTTT
CASSPVSGNTIYF
>TRBV28|TRBJ2-1|-|-
TGTGCCAGCAGTTTATGGTTTTGGTCAGGATCAAGCGGTGAGCAGTTCTTC
CASSLWFWSGSSGEQFF
>TRBV19|TRBJ2-6|-|-
TGTGCCAGTAGTGATTACGAGGGTACTGGGGCCAACGTCCTGACTTTC
CASSDYEGTGANVLTF
>TRBV28|TRBJ2-7|-|TRBD1
TGTGCCAGCAGCGTCAGGGGGCTATCATACGAGCAGTACTTC
CASSVRGLSYEQYF